This passage covers 24 T cell receptor beta chains from one sample sequenced in a study of cytomegalovirus exposure and HLA in healthy donors (dated 2017 in TCRdb). Library prep was done by the immunoSEQ multiplex PCR assay. For the multiplex PCR, a mixture combining 60 forward primers for TCR Vbeta segments and 13 reverse primers for TCR Jbeta segments was used. As stored in TCRdb, this immuneACCESS dataset retains in-frame rearrangements with V and J assigned. A fraction of the clones does not appear; measured against another copy, unresolved V genes explain less than half of the discrepancy, and the remainder lacks a known reason. This sample is represented by under 110,000 clones; 76% of them were singletons. Over 3.5% of the sample comes from the top ten. Sequenced: PBMCs. Receptors were obtained from a man in his forties or fifties in good health and CMV-seronegative.

The gene calls are TRBV30 and TRBJ2-2; 10 bases agree with TRBD2. The germline V gene has CDR1 GTSNPN and CDR2 SVGIG (reference sequence). Germline trimming cut 2 bases from V and 0 bases from J; bases unmatched to any gene: 6. The CDR3 is made up of 17 amino acids. The CDR3, as DNA: TGTGCCTGGAGTCAGGCTAGCGGGGGCGCGAACACCGGGGAGCTGTTTTTT. Its translation: CAWSQASGGANTGELFF.

The chain employs TRBV18 and TRBJ1-1; a possible D gene is TRBD1 (6 bases). Trimming removed 4 bases from V and 2 bases from J, with 8 bases in between. The CDR3 is 13 amino acids. Germline V CDR1 and CDR2: KGHSH, LQKENI. CDR3 in amino acids: CASSRDTNTEAFF. The CDR3 DNA is TGTGCCAGCTCACGGGACACTAACACTGAAGCTTTCTTT.

About this clone itself: An end of the junction differs from the germline gene, which may be a read error. J is TRBJ2-5 and V is TRBV2, with no clear D. CDR3 length: 10 amino acids. Germline lookup yields CDR1 SNHLY and CDR2 FYNNEI. DNA for the CDR3: TGTGCCAGTTCTCGAGAGGCCCAGTACTTC. Amino acids: CASSREAQYF.

The genes are TRBV4-2 and TRBJ2-1; 8 nucleotides align to TRBD2. CDR1 and CDR2 from the germline V gene are LGHNA and YNFKEQ. Losses at the gene ends were 0 bases for V and 6 bases for J; bases not matched to a gene: 13. The CDR3 extends over 18 amino acids. The CDR3 region is CASSQDADSAGGPNEQFF. CDR3 in DNA: TGTGCCAGCAGCCAAGATGCGGACTCGGCGGGGGGACCCAATGAGCAGTTCTTC.

The chain is built from TRBV30 and TRBJ1-2; D uncertain. This CDR3 is built from 14 residues. Germline V gene data show CDR1 as GTSNPN and CDR2 as SVGIG (reference sequence). V gave up 0 bases and J gave up 1 base, with 9 bases separating them. The CDR3 DNA follows: TGTGCCTGGAGTGTAATAGGCGGTAACTATGGCTACACCTTC. This translates into CAWSVIGGNYGYTF.

Comments on this clone: In the same sample, other DNA sequences code for this CDR3. The rearrangement links TRBV5-1 to TRBJ2-3, with a weak D call TRBD1 (6 bases). V lost 1 base and J 4 bases, leaving 7 bases between the germline ends. Germline assignment: CDR1 SGHRS and CDR2 YFSETQ. The CDR3 length is 13 residues. The CDR3 nucleotides are TGCGCCAGCAGCTTGCAGGGGTCAGATACGCAGTATTTT. Translated, it gives CASSLQGSDTQYF.

The V and J genes are TRBV5-4 and TRBJ1-1, with D uncertain. This CDR3 region has 15 residues. Trimming took off 2 bases at V and 2 bases at J, with 13 bases between the two ends. Germline assignment: CDR1 SGHNT and CDR2 YYREEE (reference sequence). The CDR3, as DNA: TGTGCCAGCAGCTTTTCAAGGGAGCCTAACACTGAAGCTTTCTTT. Residues: CASSFSREPNTEAFF.

The chain carries TRBV19 and TRBJ2-1; 10 bases are shared with TRBD1. Germline lookup yields CDR1 LNHDA and CDR2 SQIVND (reference sequence). Trimming cost V 4 bases and J 8 bases; bases outside gene matches: 8. This CDR3 has 15 amino acids. The CDR3 DNA reads TGTGCCAGTAGTACCTCGGGACAGGGGATCGATGAGCAGTTCTTC. Translating gives CASSTSGQGIDEQFF.

The chain combines TRBV10-2 with TRBJ2-5; TRBD1 matches 8 bases. The ends lost 6 bases at V and 1 base at J; junction bases unmatched: 1. The CDR3 consists of 13 residues. Germline V gives CDR1 WSHSY, CDR2 SAAADI. CDR3 bases: TGCGCCAGCAGAGGACAGGGCCAAGAGACCCAGTACTTC. It yields the protein CASRGQGQETQYF.

In DNA form, the CDR3 reads TGTGCCAGTAGTCCCAGGGGATCGGGCAATCAGCCCCAGCATTTT. It encodes CASSPRGSGNQPQHF. V usage is TRBV19 and J usage is TRBJ1-5; weak D call: TRBD1 (6 bases). The CDR3 totals 15 residues. The V gene's germline CDR1 is LNHDA and CDR2 SQIVND (reference sequence). Trimming removed 5 bases from V and 2 bases from J, with 13 bases in between.

V usage is TRBV11-2 and J usage is TRBJ1-5; TRBD1 might be the D (5 bases). V lost 3 bases and J lost 4, with 10 bases in between. The germline gives CDR1 SGHAT, CDR2 FQNNGV. The CDR3 loop spans 14 amino acids. Here the CDR3 reads CASSFTGLNQPQHF. CDR3 DNA: TGTGCCAGCAGCTTTACAGGTTTAAATCAGCCCCAGCATTTT.

Points on this clone: The CDR3 does not end in the conserved phenylalanine or tryptophan, so this is likely a read error. It is unclear where the CDR3 begins or ends on the DNA, so no DNA is shown, and the CDR3 is as TCRdb lists it. CDR3 in amino acids: CASSLSGWAGNPFY. This chain uses TRBV28 with TRBJ2-3; TRBD1 reflects the table's D call only, with no check against the DNA. The CDR3 spans 14 amino acids, including both terminal residues. Per the germline V gene, CDR1 is MDHEN and CDR2 is SYDVKM.

CDR3 region: CASSVSAGQPSTDTQYF. In nucleotides, the CDR3 is TGTGCCAGCAGCGTGAGCGCAGGGCAACCTAGCACAGATACGCAGTATTTT. The chain employs TRBV9 and TRBJ2-3; tentatively, D is TRBD1 (5 bases). V was cut by 2 bases and J by 0 bases, with 16 bases left in between. CDR1 and CDR2 from the germline V gene are SGDLS and YYNGEE. This CDR3 is 17 amino acids long.

Points on this clone: The sample has other DNA sequences that encode this CDR3 too. The CDR3, as DNA: TGTGCCAGCTCACCCTGGGGGGAAGAGACCCAGTACTTC. It is translated as CASSPWGEETQYF. This sequence joins TRBV18 and TRBJ2-5; possible D gene TRBD2, 6 bases. Germline V CDR1 and CDR2: KGHSH, LQKENI. V shed 3 bases and J shed 3 bases, with 8 bases lying between them. This CDR3 region has 13 residues.

V gene TRBV6-5 combines with J gene TRBJ2-7; 8 positions match TRBD1. Germline values: CDR1 MNHEY, CDR2 SVGAGI. V shed 8 bases, J shed 0 bases, and the junction held 6 bases outside the gene matches. This CDR3 spans 14 amino acids. CDR3 sequence reads: CASSPTGASYEQYF. CDR3 DNA: TGTGCCAGCTCCCCGACAGGGGCCTCCTACGAGCAGTACTTC.

The chain has TRBV6-6 and TRBJ2-3, with 11 bases lining up with TRBD2. J lost 3 bases, V lost 2 bases, and 4 bases had no gene match. This CDR3 spans 16 amino acids. Germline CDR1 is MNHNY and CDR2 is SVGAGI (reference sequence). The CDR3 here is CASSYLAGGRTDTQYF. For the CDR3, the DNA is TGTGCCAGCAGTTACCTAGCGGGGGGTCGTACAGATACGCAGTATTTT.

This sequence joins TRBV12-5 and TRBJ2-6; D gene unclear. CDR3 length: 18 amino acids. Per the germline V gene, CDR1 is LGHNT and CDR2 is FRNRAP. V gave up 0 bases and J gave up 0 bases, with 12 bases separating them. The CDR3 DNA reads as TGTGCTAGTGGTTTGGTGGGCACTGAGAGCTCTGGGGCCAACGTCCTGACTTTC. This sequence encodes CASGLVGTESSGANVLTF.

This clone was recorded once. The chain employs TRBV6-1 and TRBJ2-7; D remains ambiguous. The germline V gene encodes CDR1 MNHNS and CDR2 SASEGT. The V end was cut by 7 bases, the J end by 3 bases, with 10 bases between. This CDR3 has 12 amino acids. CDR3 protein: CASKDRNYEQYV. The CDR3 DNA reads as TGTGCCAGCAAAGACCGTAACTACGAGCAGTACGTC.

This clone showed up just a few times. The chain links TRBV29-1 to TRBJ2-7; 7 positions agree with TRBD2. V was clipped by 6 bases and J by 2 bases; unmatched bases: 10. CDR1 is SQVTM and CDR2 is ANQGSEA in the germline V gene. The CDR3 is made up of 14 amino acids. The CDR3 region is CSVGGSHGTYEQYF. The CDR3 coding sequence is TGCAGCGTGGGGGGGAGCCACGGAACCTACGAGCAGTACTTC.

This chain uses TRBV6-5 with TRBJ2-3; D is unresolved. This CDR3 is 14 amino acids long. V was cut by 4 bases and J by 3 bases, with 11 bases left in between. In germline, CDR1 is MNHEY, CDR2 SVGAGI. The chain's CDR3 is CASSSNRNTDTQYF. The CDR3 region has the DNA TGTGCCAGCAGTTCGAACAGAAATACAGATACGCAGTATTTT.

This clone occurred a few times. The chain uses TRBV7-2 and TRBJ2-7; D call uncertain. Trimming left V 5 bases short and J 1 base short, with 3 bases between. The length of the CDR3 is 11 residues. CDR1 SGHTA and CDR2 FQGNSA come from the germline V gene. The DNA of the CDR3 is TGTGCCAGCAGCCCGTCCTACGAGCAGTACTTC. Its translation: CASSPSYEQYF.

This clone was counted between two and nine times. The V and J genes are TRBV27 and TRBJ2-5, with a tentative D call TRBD2 (6 bases). There are 15 residues in the CDR3. V lost 0 bases and J lost 2, with 10 bases in between. Germline CDR1 is MNHEY and CDR2 is SMNVEV (reference sequence). CDR3: CASSLSRGTQETQYF. As DNA, the CDR3 is TGTGCCAGCAGTTTATCGCGGGGAACTCAAGAGACCCAGTACTTC.

The rearrangement joins TRBV16 to TRBJ1-1; 8 bases agree with TRBD1. CDR1 is KGHSY and CDR2 is FQNENV in the germline V gene. Trimming took 5 bases from V and 3 from J; bases not matched to a gene: 2. The CDR3 contains 13 residues. The chain's CDR3 is CASSDRGDTEAFF. The CDR3 nucleotides are TGTGCCAGCAGCGACAGGGGAGACACTGAAGCTTTCTTT.

The chain is built from TRBV2 and TRBJ2-3, with 8 bases fitting TRBD1. Germline CDR1 reads SNHLY; CDR2 reads FYNNEI. Losses at the gene ends were 3 bases for V and 8 bases for J; bases not matched to a gene: 4. This CDR3 has 13 residues. The CDR3 DNA follows: TGTGCCAGCAGTGACAGGGGGCGCGTTACGCAGTATTTT. Protein product: CASSDRGRVTQYF.